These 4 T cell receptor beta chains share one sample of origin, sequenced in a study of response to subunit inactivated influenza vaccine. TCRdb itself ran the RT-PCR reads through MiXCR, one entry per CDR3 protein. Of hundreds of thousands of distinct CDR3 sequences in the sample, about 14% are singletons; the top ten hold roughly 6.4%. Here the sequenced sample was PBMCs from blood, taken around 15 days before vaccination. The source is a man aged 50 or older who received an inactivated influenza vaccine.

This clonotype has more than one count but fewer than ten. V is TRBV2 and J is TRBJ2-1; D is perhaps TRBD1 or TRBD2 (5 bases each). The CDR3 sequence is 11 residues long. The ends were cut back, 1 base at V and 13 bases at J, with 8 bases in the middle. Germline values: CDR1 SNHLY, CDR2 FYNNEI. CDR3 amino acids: CASSEVGEQFF. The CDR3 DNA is TGTGCCAGCAGTGAAGTGGGGGAACAGTTCTTC.

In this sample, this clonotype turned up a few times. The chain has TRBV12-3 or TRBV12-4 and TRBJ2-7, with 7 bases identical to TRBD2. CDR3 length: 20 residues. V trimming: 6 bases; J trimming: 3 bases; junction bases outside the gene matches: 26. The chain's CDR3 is CASSLLRSGLAAIRDYEQYF. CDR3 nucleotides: TGTGCCAGCAGCCTACTCCGTTCTGGGCTAGCGGCTATACGGGACTACGAGCAGTACTTC.

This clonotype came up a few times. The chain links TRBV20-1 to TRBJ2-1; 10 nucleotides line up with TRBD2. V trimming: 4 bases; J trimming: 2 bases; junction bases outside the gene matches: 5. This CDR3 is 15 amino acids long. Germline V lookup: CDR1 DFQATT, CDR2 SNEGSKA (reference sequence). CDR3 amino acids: CSAKPGTSAYNEQFF. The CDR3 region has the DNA TGCAGTGCTAAACCCGGGACTAGCGCCTACAATGAGCAGTTCTTC.

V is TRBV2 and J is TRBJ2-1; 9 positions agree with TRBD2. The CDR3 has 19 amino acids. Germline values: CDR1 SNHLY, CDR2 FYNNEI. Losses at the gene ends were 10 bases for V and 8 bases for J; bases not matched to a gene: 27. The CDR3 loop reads CAICSSRLAGILTGYEQFF. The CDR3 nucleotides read TGTGCCATCTGTTCGTCGCGGCTAGCGGGGATACTGACAGGTTATGAGCAGTTCTTC. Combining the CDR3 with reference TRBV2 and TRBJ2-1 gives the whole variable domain EPEVTQTPSHQVTQMGQEVILRCVPISNHLYFYWYRQILGQKVEFLVSFYNNEISEKSEIFDDQFSVERPDGSNFTLKIRSTKLEDSAMYFCAICSSRLAGILTGYEQFFGPGTRLTVL.